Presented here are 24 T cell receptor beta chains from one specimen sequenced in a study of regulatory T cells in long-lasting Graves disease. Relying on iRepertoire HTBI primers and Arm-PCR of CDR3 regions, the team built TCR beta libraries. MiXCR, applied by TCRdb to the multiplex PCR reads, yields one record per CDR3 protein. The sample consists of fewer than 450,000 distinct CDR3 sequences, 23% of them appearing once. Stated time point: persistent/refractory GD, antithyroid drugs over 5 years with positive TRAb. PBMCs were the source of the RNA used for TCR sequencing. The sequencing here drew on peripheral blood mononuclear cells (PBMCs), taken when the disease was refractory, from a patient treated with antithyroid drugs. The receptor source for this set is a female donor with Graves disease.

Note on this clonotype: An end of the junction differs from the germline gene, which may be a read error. Written as DNA, the CDR3 is TGTGCCTGCAGTGAAGGGTGGCCTCAGTACTTC. This encodes CACSEGWPQYF. The chain uses TRBV25-1 and TRBJ2-7, with no clear D. Germline CDR1 MGHDK, CDR2 SYGVNS. CDR3 length: 11 amino acids.

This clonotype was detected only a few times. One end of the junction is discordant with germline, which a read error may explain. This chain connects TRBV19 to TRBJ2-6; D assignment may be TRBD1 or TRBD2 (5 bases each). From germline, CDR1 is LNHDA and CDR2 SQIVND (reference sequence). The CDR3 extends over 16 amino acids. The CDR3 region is CASSDSSGAGANALTF. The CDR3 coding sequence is TGTGCCAGTAGCGATAGTTCCGGGGCTGGGGCCAACGCCCTGACTTTC.

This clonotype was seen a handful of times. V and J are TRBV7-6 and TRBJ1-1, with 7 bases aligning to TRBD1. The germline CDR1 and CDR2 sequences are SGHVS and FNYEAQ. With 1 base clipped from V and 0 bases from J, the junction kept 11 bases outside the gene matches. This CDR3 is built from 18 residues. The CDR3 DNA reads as TGTGCCAGCAGCTTAGGGACAGGCGAAACCTACATGAACACTGAAGCTTTCTTT. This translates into CASSLGTGETYMNTEAFF.

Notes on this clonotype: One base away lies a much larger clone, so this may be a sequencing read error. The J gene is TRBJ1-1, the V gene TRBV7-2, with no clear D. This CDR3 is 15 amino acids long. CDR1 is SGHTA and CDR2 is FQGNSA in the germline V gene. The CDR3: CASSLTGLSLTGAFF. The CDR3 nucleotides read TGTGCCAGCAGCTTGACCGGGTTGTCGCTGACTGGAGCTTTCTTT.

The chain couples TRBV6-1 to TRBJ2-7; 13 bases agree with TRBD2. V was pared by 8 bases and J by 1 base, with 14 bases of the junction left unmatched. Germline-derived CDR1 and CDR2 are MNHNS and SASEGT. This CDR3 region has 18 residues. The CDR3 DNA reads TGTGCCAGCCAGCTTACTAGCGGGAGGGCCGTTACGTCCTACGAGCAGTACTTC. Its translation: CASQLTSGRAVTSYEQYF.

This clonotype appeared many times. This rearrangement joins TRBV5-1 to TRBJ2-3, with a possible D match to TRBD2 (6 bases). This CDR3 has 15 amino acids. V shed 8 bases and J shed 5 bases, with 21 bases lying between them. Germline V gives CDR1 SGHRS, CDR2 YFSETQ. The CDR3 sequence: CASRGSGSRRDTQYF. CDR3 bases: TGCGCCAGTCGAGGCTCCGGGAGCCGAAGAGATACGCAGTATTTT.

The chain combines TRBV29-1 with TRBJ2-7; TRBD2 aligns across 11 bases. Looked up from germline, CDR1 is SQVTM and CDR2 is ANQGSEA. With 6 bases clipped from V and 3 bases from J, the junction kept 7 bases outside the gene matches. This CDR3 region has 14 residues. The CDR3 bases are TGCAGCGTGGGACTAGCGGAGCCGTACTACGAGCAGTACTTC. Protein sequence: CSVGLAEPYYEQYF.

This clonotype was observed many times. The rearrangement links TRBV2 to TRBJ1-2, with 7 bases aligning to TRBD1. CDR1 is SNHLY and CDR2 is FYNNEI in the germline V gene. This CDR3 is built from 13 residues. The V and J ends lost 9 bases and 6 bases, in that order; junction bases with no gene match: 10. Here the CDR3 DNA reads TGTGCCAGTCGACAGGGAAATTTGGATGGCTACACCTTC. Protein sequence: CASRQGNLDGYTF.

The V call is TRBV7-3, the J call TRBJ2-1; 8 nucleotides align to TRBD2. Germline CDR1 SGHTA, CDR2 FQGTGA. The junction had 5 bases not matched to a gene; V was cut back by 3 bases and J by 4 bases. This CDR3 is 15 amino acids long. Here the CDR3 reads CASSLTSVSYNEQFF. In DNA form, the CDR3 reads TGTGCCAGCAGCTTGACTAGCGTATCATACAATGAGCAGTTCTTC.

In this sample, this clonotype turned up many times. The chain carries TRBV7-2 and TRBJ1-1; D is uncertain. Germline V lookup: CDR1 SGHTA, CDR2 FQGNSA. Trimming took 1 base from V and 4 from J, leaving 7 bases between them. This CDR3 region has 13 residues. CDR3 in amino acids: CASSLGISTEAFF. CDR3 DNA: TGTGCCAGCAGCTTAGGGATATCCACTGAAGCTTTCTTT.

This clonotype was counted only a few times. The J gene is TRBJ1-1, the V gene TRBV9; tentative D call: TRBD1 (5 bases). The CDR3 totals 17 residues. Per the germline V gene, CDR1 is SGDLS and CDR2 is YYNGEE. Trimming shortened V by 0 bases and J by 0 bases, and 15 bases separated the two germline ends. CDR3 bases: TGTGCCAGCAGCGTAGCAAGGGACGTATCAATGAACACTGAAGCTTTCTTT. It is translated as CASSVARDVSMNTEAFF. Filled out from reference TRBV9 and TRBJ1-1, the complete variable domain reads DSGVTQTPKHLITATGQRVTLRCSPRSGDLSVYWYQQSLDQGLQFLIQYYNGEERAKGNILERFSAQQFPDLHSELNLSSLELGDSALYFCASSVARDVSMNTEAFFGQGTRLTVV.

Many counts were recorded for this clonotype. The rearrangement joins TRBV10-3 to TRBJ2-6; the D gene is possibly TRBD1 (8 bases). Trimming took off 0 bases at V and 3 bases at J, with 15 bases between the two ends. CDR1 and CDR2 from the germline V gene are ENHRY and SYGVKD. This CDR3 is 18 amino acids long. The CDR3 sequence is CAISESTGGTGGANVLTF. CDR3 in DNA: TGTGCCATCAGTGAGTCGACCGGGGGGACAGGTGGGGCCAACGTCCTGACTTTC.

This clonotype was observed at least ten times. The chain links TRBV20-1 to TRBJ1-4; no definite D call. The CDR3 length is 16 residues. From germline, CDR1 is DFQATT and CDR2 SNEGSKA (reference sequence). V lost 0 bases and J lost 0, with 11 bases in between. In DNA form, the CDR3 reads TGCAGTGCTAGAGATATTACGGAAACAACTAATGAAAAACTGTTTTTT. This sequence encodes CSARDITETTNEKLFF.

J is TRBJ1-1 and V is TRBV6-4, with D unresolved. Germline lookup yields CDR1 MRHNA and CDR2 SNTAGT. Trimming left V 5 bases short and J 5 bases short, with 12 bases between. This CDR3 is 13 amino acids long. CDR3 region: CASSPFISTEAFF. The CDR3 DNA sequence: TGTGCCAGCAGTCCCTTTATTTCGACTGAAGCTTTCTTT.

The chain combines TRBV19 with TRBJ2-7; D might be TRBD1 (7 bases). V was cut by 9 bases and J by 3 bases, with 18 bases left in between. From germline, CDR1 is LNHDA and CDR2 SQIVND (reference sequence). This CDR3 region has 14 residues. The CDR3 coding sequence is TGTGCCAGAATCAGGGGGAAGGGAGGCTACGAGCAGTACTTC. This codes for CARIRGKGGYEQYF.

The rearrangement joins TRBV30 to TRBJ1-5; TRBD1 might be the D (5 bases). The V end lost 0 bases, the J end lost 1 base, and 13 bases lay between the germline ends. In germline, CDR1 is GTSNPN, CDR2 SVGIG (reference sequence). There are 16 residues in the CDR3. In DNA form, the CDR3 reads TGTGCCTGGAGTGTGTCCGGGGGAGCGAGCAATCAGCCCCAGCATTTT. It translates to CAWSVSGGASNQPQHF.

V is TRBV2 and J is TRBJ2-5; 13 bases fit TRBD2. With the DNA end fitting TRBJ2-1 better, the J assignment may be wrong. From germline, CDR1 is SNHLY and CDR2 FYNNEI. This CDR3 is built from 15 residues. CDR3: CASREGLAGYNEQFF. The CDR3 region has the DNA TGTGCCAGCAGGGAGGGACTAGCGGGGTACAATGAGCAGTTCTTC.

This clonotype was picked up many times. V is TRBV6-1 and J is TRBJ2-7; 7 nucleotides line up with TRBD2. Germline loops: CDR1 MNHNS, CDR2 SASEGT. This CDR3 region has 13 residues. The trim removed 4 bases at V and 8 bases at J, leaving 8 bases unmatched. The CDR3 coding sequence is TGTGCCAGCAGTGCCGCCAGGGAGGGAAAGCAGTACTTC. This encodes CASSAAREGKQYF.

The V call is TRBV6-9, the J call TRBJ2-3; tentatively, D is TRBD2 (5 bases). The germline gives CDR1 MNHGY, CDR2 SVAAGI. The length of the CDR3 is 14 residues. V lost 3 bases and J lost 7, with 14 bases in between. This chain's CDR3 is CASSYSTSGNTQYF. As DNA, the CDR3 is TGTGCCAGCAGTTACTCTACCTCCGGGAATACGCAGTATTTT.

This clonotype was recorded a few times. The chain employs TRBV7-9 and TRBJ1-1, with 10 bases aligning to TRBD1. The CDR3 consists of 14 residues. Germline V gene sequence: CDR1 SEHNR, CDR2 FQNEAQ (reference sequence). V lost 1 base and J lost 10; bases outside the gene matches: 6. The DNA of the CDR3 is TGTGCCAGCAGCTTAGTCGGGACAGGGGATAGAGCTTTCTTT. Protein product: CASSLVGTGDRAFF.

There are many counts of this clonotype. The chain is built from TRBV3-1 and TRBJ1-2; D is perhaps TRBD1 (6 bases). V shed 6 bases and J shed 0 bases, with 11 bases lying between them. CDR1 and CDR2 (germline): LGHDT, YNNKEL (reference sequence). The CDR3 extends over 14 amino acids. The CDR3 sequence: CASSTQGPNYGYTF. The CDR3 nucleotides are TGTGCCAGCAGTACCCAGGGGCCTAACTATGGCTACACCTTC.

The CDR3: CASSYSTPLEQYF. The CDR3 nucleotides read TGTGCCAGCAGTTACTCGACTCCCCTCGAGCAGTACTTC. The chain carries TRBV6-2 or TRBV6-3 and TRBJ2-7, with D uncertain. There are 13 residues in the CDR3. Germline assignment: CDR1 MNHEY and CDR2 SVGEGT. Between the trimmed V and J ends, which lost 0 bases and 6 bases, there was a span of 9 bases.

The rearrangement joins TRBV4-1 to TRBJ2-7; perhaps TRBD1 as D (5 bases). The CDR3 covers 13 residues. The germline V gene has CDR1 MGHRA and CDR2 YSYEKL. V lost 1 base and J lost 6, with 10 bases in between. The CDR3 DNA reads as TGCGCCAGCAGCCAAGCCGCTAGGGGCGAGCAGTACTTC. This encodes CASSQAARGEQYF.

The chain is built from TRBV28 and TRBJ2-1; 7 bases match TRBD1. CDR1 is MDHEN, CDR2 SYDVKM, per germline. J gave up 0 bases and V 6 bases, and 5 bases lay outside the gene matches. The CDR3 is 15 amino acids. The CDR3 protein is CASSLRTGSYNEQFF. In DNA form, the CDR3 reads TGTGCCAGCAGCCTCAGGACAGGCTCCTACAATGAGCAGTTCTTC.